Below, one T cell receptor beta chain is given with its context. Its antigen is still unknown. The PCR used 60 Vbeta and 13 Jbeta primers. The table came from immunoSEQ multiplex PCR; TCRdb's copy has only in-frame clones and leaves some out. The data show 75,000 to 80,000 clones, over 70% seen once. The data derive from a study of cytomegalovirus exposure and HLA in healthy donors. Study-wide findings and caveats: Within an earlier analysis, most TCR beta V segments proved productive either about 90% or about 30% of the time. The likely explanation for a cluster of highly shared sequence variants was sequencing artifact. In a later analysis, the majority of CMV-associated beta chains seemingly showed HLA restriction. TCR beta chain V- and J-gene trimming was linked, in a later analysis, to a missense variant in DCLRE1C.

The CDR3 runs to 12 residues. CDR1 is LNHDA and CDR2 is SQIVND in the germline V gene (reference sequence). The ends were cut back, 9 bases at V and 9 bases at J, with 15 bases in the middle. The sequence was collected from a man aged 35-49 years in good health and CMV-seronegative. Sequencing was performed on PBMCs. The gene calls are TRBV19 and TRBJ2-1, with D perhaps TRBD1 (6 bases). CDR3 bases: TGTGCCAGCGAGGACCCAGGGGTTGAGCAGTTCTTC. Residues: CASEDPGVEQFF.